A single sample gave rise to the 14 T cell receptor beta chains below, sequenced in a study of T cell responses to AZD1222 COVID-19 vaccine. Sequencing used immunoSEQ multiplex PCR; TCRdb keeps in-frame clones, though not all of them. Of approximately 140,000 clones in the sample, 85% to 90% were seen once. The material sequenced was peripheral blood, taken 28 days after the second AZD1222 dose. These receptors were obtained from an adult who received the AZD1222 COVID-19 vaccine.

This sequence joins TRBV7-8 and TRBJ2-7, with 13 bases lining up with TRBD2. This CDR3 spans 14 amino acids. Per the germline V gene, CDR1 is SGHVS and CDR2 is FQNEAQ. V dropped 5 bases and J dropped 9; count of bases not matched to a gene: 7. CDR3 amino acids: CASSPGLAGDWQYF. The CDR3 DNA follows: TGTGCCAGCAGCCCAGGACTAGCGGGAGACTGGCAGTACTTC.

This clone has only a few counts. The chain is built from TRBV27 and TRBJ1-2; D not resolved. V dropped 8 bases and J dropped 8 bases, with 27 bases sitting between them. The length of the CDR3 is 16 residues. Germline-derived CDR1 and CDR2 are MNHEY and SMNVEV (reference sequence). The CDR3, as DNA: TGTGCCAGCTCGTCGGGATTTGGCCCCGGGTCTCTCGGCTACACCTTC. Its protein product is CASSSGFGPGSLGYTF.

This clone was seen once. The CDR3 DNA is TGTGCCAGCAGCGTCCTCGGACAGGGGGCCGGGCGGCCCCAGCATTTT. Protein product: CASSVLGQGAGRPQHF. The rearrangement joins TRBV2 to TRBJ1-5, with 11 bases identical to TRBD1. V was pared by 6 bases and J by 9 bases, with 13 bases of the junction left unmatched. The germline gives CDR1 SNHLY, CDR2 FYNNEI. CDR3 size: 16 residues.

The rearrangement uses TRBV19 and TRBJ1-1; 8 positions agree with TRBD1. Germline V gene data show CDR1 as LNHDA and CDR2 as SQIVND (reference sequence). V lost 5 bases and J lost 1; bases outside the gene matches: 3. The CDR3 contains 14 residues. This chain's CDR3 is CASSVGQANTEAFF. CDR3 nucleotide sequence: TGTGCCAGTAGTGTGGGACAGGCGAACACTGAAGCTTTCTTT.

This chain joins TRBV27 and TRBJ1-4; TRBD1 matches 7 bases. V trimming: 4 bases; J trimming: 4 bases; junction bases outside the gene matches: 3. Germline CDR1 is MNHEY and CDR2 is SMNVEV (reference sequence). This CDR3 has 14 residues. CDR3 sequence reads: CASSSGQLNEKLFF. For the CDR3, the DNA is TGTGCCAGCAGTTCGGGACAGCTTAATGAAAAACTGTTTTTT.

V is TRBV24-1 and J is TRBJ1-5; D not resolved. Germline CDR1 and CDR2: KGHDR and SFDVKD. The CDR3 has 15 residues. V lost 2 bases and J lost 3, with 10 bases in between. DNA of the CDR3: TGTGCCACCAGTGATTCCCAGATTTCCAATCAGCCCCAGCATTTT. Amino acids: CATSDSQISNQPQHF.

The J gene is TRBJ2-5, the V gene TRBV4-3; tentative D call: TRBD2 (6 bases). Germline loops: CDR1 LGHNA, CDR2 YSLEER. CDR3 length: 15 amino acids. V lost 0 bases and J 1 base, leaving 9 bases between the germline ends. Here the CDR3 DNA reads TGCGCCAGCAGCCAAGATCGGAGGGTCCAAGAGACCCAGTACTTC. Translated: CASSQDRRVQETQYF.

The V and J genes are TRBV10-3 and TRBJ1-1; D call uncertain. Trimming cost V 2 bases and J 1 base, with 11 bases left between them. Germline V gives CDR1 ENHRY, CDR2 SYGVKD. The CDR3 has 15 residues. This CDR3 is CAISEGGFQNTEAFF. The CDR3 region has the DNA TGTGCCATCAGTGAGGGAGGGTTCCAGAACACTGAAGCTTTCTTT.

This clone came up a few times. J is TRBJ1-2 and V is TRBV5-4; D unclear. V lost 0 bases, J lost 5 bases, and 23 bases lay in between. The CDR3 consists of 18 residues. The germline gives CDR1 SGHNT, CDR2 YYREEE (reference sequence). Here the CDR3 DNA reads TGTGCCAGCAGCTTGGATTCTCGCGGACTCTCCAATACTTATGGCTACACCTTC. This translates into CASSLDSRGLSNTYGYTF.

The chain combines TRBV28 with TRBJ2-2, with 12 positions matching TRBD1. V lost 5 bases, J lost 4 bases, and 11 bases stayed unmatched. Germline CDR1 reads MDHEN; CDR2 reads SYDVKM. The CDR3 has 18 amino acids. In nucleotides, the CDR3 is TGTGCCAGCAGTCCGGGACAGGGGGCGCGATCGACCACCGGGGAGCTGTTTTTT. It is translated as CASSPGQGARSTTGELFF. The full variable domain, completed using reference TRBV28 and TRBJ2-2, is DVKVTQSSRYLVKRTGEKVFLECVQDMDHENMFWYRQDPGLGLRLIYFSYDVKMKEKGDIPEGYSVSREKKERFSLILESASTNQTSMYLCASSPGQGARSTTGELFFGEGSRLTVL.

The chain joins TRBV4-1 to TRBJ1-1; D gene unclear. From germline, CDR1 is MGHRA and CDR2 YSYEKL. V lost 5 bases, J lost 6 bases, and 22 bases lay in between. CDR3 size: 16 residues. CDR3 protein: CASSADVSSRFPEAFF. The CDR3 nucleotides are TGCGCCAGCAGCGCAGACGTCAGCAGCCGGTTCCCTGAAGCTTTCTTT.

In this sample, this clone turned up once. The CDR3 bases are TGTGCCAGCAGTATTACGCCCGGGGAGCTGTTTTTT. It encodes CASSITPGELFF. The rearrangement joins TRBV6-5 to TRBJ2-2; the D is unclear. CDR3 length equals 12 residues. The V and J ends lost 5 bases and 6 bases respectively, with 7 bases between them. Germline values: CDR1 MNHEY, CDR2 SVGAGI.

J is TRBJ2-7 and V is TRBV5-5; a weak D match, TRBD1 (6 bases). V was cut by 4 bases and J by 2 bases, with 13 bases left in between. The CDR3 spans 14 residues. The germline V gene encodes CDR1 SGHKS and CDR2 YYEKEE (reference sequence). The CDR3 is CASSILQGTYEQYF. For the CDR3, the DNA is TGTGCCAGCAGCATCTTACAGGGAACCTACGAGCAGTACTTC.

To note about this clone: This specimen includes other DNA sequences encoding the same CDR3. This chain links TRBV20-1 with TRBJ1-5; D not resolved. Between the trimmed V and J ends, which lost 3 bases and 4 bases, there was a span of 4 bases. CDR3 size: 11 residues. The germline V gene has CDR1 DFQATT and CDR2 SNEGSKA (reference sequence). The CDR3 bases are TGCAGTGCTAGTTCGAATCAGCCCCAGCATTTT. Encoded protein: CSASSNQPQHF.